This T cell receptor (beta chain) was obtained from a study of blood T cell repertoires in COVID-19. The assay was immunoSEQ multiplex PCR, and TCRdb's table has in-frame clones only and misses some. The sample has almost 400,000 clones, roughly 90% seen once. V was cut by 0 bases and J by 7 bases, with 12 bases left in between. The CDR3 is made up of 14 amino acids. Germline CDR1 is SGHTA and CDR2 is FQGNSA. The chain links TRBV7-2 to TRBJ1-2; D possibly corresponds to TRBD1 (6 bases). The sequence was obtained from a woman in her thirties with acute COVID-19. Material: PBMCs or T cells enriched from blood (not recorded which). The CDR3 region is CASSLARGGGGYTF. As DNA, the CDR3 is TGTGCCAGCAGCTTAGCGAGGGGAGGGGGTGGCTACACCTTC.